Given below is one T cell receptor beta chain in context. In the source study's methods: Amplification from reference gene primers served as the basis for estimated nucleated cell counts. The method was immunoSEQ multiplex PCR; TCRdb's version includes in-frame clones alone and lacks a portion of them. V and J calls plus clone size are reproduced from that table; the DNA served to infer D and trimming. The sample records roughly 230,000 clones, 85% being singletons. Germline CDR1 reads SEHNR; CDR2 reads FQNEAQ (reference sequence). V was pared by 3 bases and J by 2 bases, with 13 bases between. There are 15 residues in the CDR3. The data belong to a study of blood T cell repertoires in COVID-19. Study-wide background: The analysed material was cDNA or gDNA that came from T cells, B-cell-depleted T cells, or PBMCs.

Participant-given clinical history determined each cohort assignment. The gene calls are TRBV7-9 and TRBJ2-5; a weak D match, TRBD1 (5 bases). The clonotype comes from a woman between 45 and 65 years old who had been exposed to COVID-19. Sequencing was done on a sample of PBMCs or T cells enriched from blood (not recorded which). In nucleotides, the CDR3 is TGTGCCAGCAGCTTGGTCCGGCAGGGTCAAGAGACCCAGTACTTC. Its protein product is CASSLVRQGQETQYF.